This TCR beta chain is drawn from a study of blood T cell repertoires in COVID-19. Overall study context: From the United States, Italy and Spain came samples of acute and convalescent COVID-19. The cDNA or gDNA used as material had been derived from T cells, B-cell-depleted T cells, or PBMCs.

The table came from immunoSEQ multiplex PCR; TCRdb's copy has only in-frame clones and leaves some out. The sample records about 160,000 clones, 87% being singletons. The V end was cut by 1 base, the J end by 4 bases, with 12 bases between. Germline CDR1 SGHTS, CDR2 YDEGEE. The CDR3 runs 14 residues. The TCR originated in a woman in her fifties or sixties who had recovered from COVID-19. The chain employs TRBV5-8 and TRBJ2-7; a weak D match, TRBD2 (5 bases). Sample: peripheral blood. In DNA, the CDR3 is TGTGCCAGCAGCTTGAGAGGGTTTGGGTACGAGCAGTACTTC. This sequence encodes CASSLRGFGYEQYF.